The next 17 T cell receptor beta chains were all read from a single sample in a study of cytomegalovirus exposure and HLA in healthy donors. Only in-frame clones appear in the TCRdb table, and some are missing; sequencing was by immunoSEQ multiplex PCR. The table includes 60,000 to 80,000 clones, 90% to 95% detected once. Input material: PBMCs. Receptors originate from a woman under 30 in good health and CMV-seropositive.

This chain links TRBV12-1 with TRBJ1-2; the table names TRBD1, a call not compared with the DNA. TRBV12-1 is noted as a pseudogene. CDR3 length: 18 amino acids. The chain's CDR3 is CASSFTGTETPPNYGYTF. As DNA, the CDR3 is TGTGCCAGCAGCTTCACAGGGACAGAAACCCCCCCTAACTATGGCTACACCTTC.

This chain connects TRBV28 to TRBJ2-1; D is uncertain. Germline V gives CDR1 MDHEN, CDR2 SYDVKM. The CDR3 extends over 13 amino acids. The V end lost 5 bases, the J end lost 6 bases, and 11 bases lay between the germline ends. The CDR3 region has the DNA TGTGCCAGCAGTCCCCTTCCCGGCAATGAGCAGTTCTTC. Its protein product is CASSPLPGNEQFF. The entire variable domain, with the rest obtained from reference TRBV28 and TRBJ2-1, is as follows: DVKVTQSSRYLVKRTGEKVFLECVQDMDHENMFWYRQDPGLGLRLIYFSYDVKMKEKGDIPEGYSVSREKKERFSLILESASTNQTSMYLCASSPLPGNEQFFGPGTRLTVL.

The genes are TRBV6-1 and TRBJ2-5, with a tentative D call TRBD1 (6 bases). The J call may be incorrect, as the DNA end agrees better with TRBJ2-7. This CDR3 spans 12 amino acids. In germline, CDR1 is MNHNS, CDR2 SASEGT. The CDR3 nucleotides read TGTGCCAGCACTACAGGGTACTCCGAGCAGTACTTC. It yields the protein CASTTGYSEQYF.

The chain recombines TRBV28 with TRBJ1-5, with 8 bases matching TRBD1. Looked up from germline, CDR1 is MDHEN and CDR2 is SYDVKM. There are 15 residues in the CDR3. With 5 bases clipped from V and 2 bases from J, the junction kept 5 bases outside the gene matches. The CDR3, as DNA: TGTGCCAGCAGTGACACGGACAGGGGCAATCAGCCCCAGCATTTT. This encodes CASSDTDRGNQPQHF.

V and J are TRBV5-1 and TRBJ2-5, with 9 positions matching TRBD1. Germline values: CDR1 SGHRS, CDR2 YFSETQ. This CDR3 spans 14 amino acids. The junction had 1 base not matched to a gene; V was cut back by 0 bases and J by 4 bases. CDR3 coding DNA: TGCGCCAGCAGCTTGGACAGGGGGCCAGAGACCCAGTACTTC. Translation gives CASSLDRGPETQYF.

The chain links TRBV29-1 to TRBJ1-2, with D uncertain. Trimming cost V 7 bases and J 4 bases, with 13 bases left between them. The germline gives CDR1 SQVTM, CDR2 ANQGSEA. CDR3 length: 12 amino acids. CDR3 in amino acids: CSEGDRTYGYTF. The CDR3 DNA follows: TGCAGCGAAGGAGATCGTACCTATGGCTACACCTTC.

The V gene is TRBV28, the J gene TRBJ2-7; D uncertain. V shed 6 bases and J shed 6 bases, with 12 bases lying between them. The germline CDR1 and CDR2 sequences are MDHEN and SYDVKM. This CDR3 is built from 12 residues. Here the CDR3 reads CASSLIMPEQYF. CDR3 in DNA: TGTGCCAGCAGCCTAATTATGCCCGAGCAGTACTTC.

The rearrangement uses TRBV28 and TRBJ1-4; 8 nucleotides align to TRBD1. Per the germline V gene, CDR1 is MDHEN and CDR2 is SYDVKM. The CDR3 is 15 residues long. Trimming at V came to 7 bases and at J to 0 bases, leaving 4 bases not matched to a gene. CDR3 sequence: CASKTGGSTNEKLFF. The CDR3 coding sequence is TGTGCCAGCAAAACAGGGGGATCAACTAATGAAAAACTGTTTTTT.

The chain couples TRBV19 to TRBJ2-7; 8 bases match TRBD2. Looked up from germline, CDR1 is LNHDA and CDR2 is SQIVND (reference sequence). Trimming took 6 bases from V and 1 from J; bases not matched to a gene: 5. This CDR3 comprises 14 residues. The CDR3, as DNA: TGTGCCAGTAGGATGACTAGCGCTTCCTACGAGCAGTACTTC. It specifies CASRMTSASYEQYF.

There are a few counts of this clone. The chain joins TRBV4-1 to TRBJ2-4; 8 nucleotides align to TRBD2. The CDR3 length is 16 residues. With 4 bases clipped from V and 7 bases from J, the junction kept 12 bases outside the gene matches. Germline CDR1 and CDR2: MGHRA and YSYEKL. CDR3 nucleotide sequence: TGCGCCAGCAGCCGGATGACCGGGGGGGCAAGGAACATTCAGTACTTC. The encoded protein is CASSRMTGGARNIQYF.

The chain has TRBV2 and TRBJ1-6; maybe TRBD1 (6 bases). Trimming pared 7 bases from V and 10 bases from J, leaving 17 bases between. The CDR3 is 14 residues long. Per the germline V gene, CDR1 is SNHLY and CDR2 is FYNNEI. DNA of the CDR3: TGTGCCAGCAAAAGGGAGGGGGAAGGGTCACCCCTCCACTTT. This encodes CASKREGEGSPLHF.

This chain links TRBV5-4 with TRBJ2-4, with 8 bases that match TRBD2. With V trimmed by 4 bases and J by 3 bases, 15 bases remained unmatched. In germline, CDR1 is SGHNT, CDR2 YYREEE (reference sequence). CDR3 size: 18 residues. The CDR3 sequence is CASSAKLGAGEDKNIQYF. CDR3 in DNA: TGTGCCAGCAGCGCCAAGCTCGGAGCGGGGGAGGACAAAAACATTCAGTACTTC.

The V gene is TRBV5-4, the J gene TRBJ2-5; the match to TRBD2 covers 9 bases. V dropped 3 bases and J dropped 3; count of bases not matched to a gene: 6. Germline lookup yields CDR1 SGHNT and CDR2 YYREEE (reference sequence). The CDR3 is made up of 15 amino acids. CDR3 protein: CASSSGTSSEETQYF. DNA of the CDR3: TGTGCCAGCAGCTCTGGGACTAGCTCGGAAGAGACCCAGTACTTC. The entire variable domain, with the rest obtained from reference TRBV5-4 and TRBJ2-5, is as follows: ETGVTQSPTHLIKTRGQQVTLRCSSQSGHNTVSWYQQALGQGPQFIFQYYREEENGRGNFPPRFSGLQFPNYSSELNVNALELDDSALYLCASSSGTSSEETQYFGPGTRLLVL.

The J gene is TRBJ1-2, the V gene TRBV19, with D maybe TRBD1 (5 bases). The V gene's germline CDR1 is LNHDA and CDR2 SQIVND (reference sequence). Trimming shortened V by 7 bases and J by 4 bases, and 16 bases separated the two germline ends. The CDR3 extends over 14 amino acids. The CDR3 DNA sequence: TGTGCCAGTACCTCGGGACTTTTTACCTATGGCTACACCTTC. It is translated as CASTSGLFTYGYTF.

The CDR3 is CASSATGGVKLEGTGELFF. DNA for the CDR3: TGTGCCAGCAGCGCAACAGGGGGAGTCAAGCTAGAGGGCACCGGGGAGCTGTTTTTT. The chain recombines TRBV7-9 with TRBJ2-2; 8 bases fit TRBD1. Germline V lookup: CDR1 SEHNR, CDR2 FQNEAQ (reference sequence). Trimming took 5 bases from V and 4 from J; bases not matched to a gene: 18. The CDR3 is made up of 19 amino acids. Supplemented by reference TRBV7-9 and TRBJ2-2, the full variable domain reads DTGVSQNPRHKITKRGQNVTFRCDPISEHNRLYWYRQTLGQGPEFLTYFQNEAQLEKSRLLSDRFSAERPKGSFSTLEIQRTEQGDSAMYLCASSATGGVKLEGTGELFFGEGSRLTVL.

The chain has TRBV27 and TRBJ2-3, with D possibly being TRBD2 (5 bases). The CDR3 is 13 amino acids. Germline CDR1 reads MNHEY; CDR2 reads SMNVEV (reference sequence). Trimming took 0 bases from V and 7 from J, leaving 8 bases between them. The CDR3 loop is CASSLSRGNTQYF. CDR3 sequence (DNA): TGTGCCAGCAGTTTATCAAGAGGGAATACGCAGTATTTT.

The chain combines TRBV18 with TRBJ2-1; 9 bases map to TRBD2. Trimming took 8 bases from V and 3 from J; bases not matched to a gene: 8. The CDR3 consists of 15 residues. Germline loops: CDR1 KGHSH, CDR2 LQKENI. The chain's CDR3 is CASAALAGNYNEQFF. CDR3 DNA: TGTGCCAGCGCGGCCCTAGCGGGGAACTACAATGAGCAGTTCTTC.